The 16 T cell receptor beta chains presented below share a single source sample, sequenced in a study of molecular identifiers for immune sequencing clone quantification. Each CDR3 protein is one row after TCRdb ran MiXCR on the PCR reads. The table shows about 320,000 distinct CDR3 sequences, with roughly 23% occurring only once. Sequencing used naive CD8+ T cells from blood, with Jurkat cell RNA spiked in. Subset: FACS-sorted CD8+CD4-CCR7+CD45RA+ naive T cells. These receptors all come from a human donor in good health. Some libraries in this study had Jurkat cell RNA spiked in.

The J gene is TRBJ2-7, the V gene TRBV6-2 or TRBV6-3, with 9 bases that match TRBD1. Germline CDR1 is MNHEY and CDR2 is SVGEGT. This CDR3 comprises 15 residues. With V trimmed by 5 bases and J by 2 bases, 7 bases remained unmatched. CDR3 sequence reads: CASSPLRQGAYEQYF. The CDR3 DNA sequence: TGTGCCAGCAGTCCTCTACGACAGGGGGCCTACGAGCAGTACTTC.

A remark on this clonotype: This likely comes from a read error, as the CDR3 has no conserved phenylalanine or tryptophan at its end. The CDR3 sequence: CASSPPLGTEAFS. As DNA, the CDR3 is TGTGCCAGCAGCCCCCCGTTGGGAACTGAAGCTTTCTCT. The chain recombines TRBV7-9 with TRBJ1-1, with D uncertain. V was cut by 5 bases and J by 5 bases, with 12 bases left in between. This CDR3 comprises 13 residues. Germline CDR1 is SEHNR and CDR2 is FQNEAQ (reference sequence).

This clonotype was detected many times. This sequence joins TRBV29-1 and TRBJ2-3; D possibly corresponds to TRBD1 (5 bases). The CDR3 has 13 amino acids. Germline loops: CDR1 SQVTM, CDR2 ANQGSEA. Trimming stripped 2 bases from V and 6 bases from J, with 12 bases between. This CDR3 is CSVEQDMSDTQYF. The CDR3 coding sequence is TGCAGCGTTGAACAGGACATGTCGGATACGCAGTATTTT.

This clonotype was observed many times. V and J are TRBV12-5 and TRBJ1-1, with unresolved D. The CDR3 is 11 amino acids. V was clipped by 3 bases and J by 8 bases, with 7 bases between them. CDR1 is LGHNT, CDR2 FRNRAP, per germline. The CDR3 loop is CASGLGVEAFF. CDR3 DNA: TGTGCTAGTGGTTTAGGAGTGGAAGCTTTCTTT. Supplemented by reference TRBV12-5 and TRBJ1-1, the full variable domain reads DARVTQTPRHKVTEMGQEVTMRCQPILGHNTVFWYRQTMMQGLELLAYFRNRAPLDDSGMPKDRFSAEMPDATLATLKIQPSEPRDSAVYFCASGLGVEAFFGQGTRLTVV.

The sample holds a few counts of this clonotype. The chain is built from TRBV7-8 and TRBJ1-1; D remains ambiguous. CDR3 length equals 14 residues. Germline lookup yields CDR1 SGHVS and CDR2 FQNEAQ. V lost 1 base, J lost 1 base, and 7 bases lay in between. In nucleotides, the CDR3 is TGTGCCAGCAGCTTAGGGGTCAAGAACACTGAAGCTTTCTTT. Its protein is CASSLGVKNTEAFF. Drawing the rest from reference TRBV7-8 and TRBJ1-1, the complete variable domain is GAGVSQSPRYKVAKRGQDVALRCDPISGHVSLFWYQQALGQGPEFLTYFQNEAQLDKSGLPSDRFFAERPEGSVSTLKIQRTQQEDSAVYLCASSLGVKNTEAFFGQGTRLTVV.

This clonotype was seen many times. V usage is TRBV4-1 and J usage is TRBJ2-6; no reliable D call. CDR3 length: 16 amino acids. Looked up from germline, CDR1 is MGHRA and CDR2 is YSYEKL. Deletions cut 0 bases from V and 7 bases from J, with 13 bases between. The CDR3 is CASSQEWGNRANVLTF. The CDR3 coding sequence is TGCGCCAGCAGCCAAGAATGGGGTAATCGTGCCAACGTCCTGACTTTC.

This clonotype was counted at least ten times. The chain combines TRBV5-1 with TRBJ2-1, with 14 bases matching TRBD2. CDR1 is SGHRS, CDR2 YFSETQ, per germline. There are 17 residues in the CDR3. J gave up 3 bases and V 4 bases, and 6 bases lay outside the gene matches. CDR3 residues: CASSPTSGRAIYNEQFF. CDR3 in DNA: TGCGCCAGCAGCCCGACTAGCGGGAGGGCCATCTACAATGAGCAGTTCTTC.

This clonotype has just a few counts. The CDR3 region is CASSMDITYEQYF. CDR3 nucleotide sequence: TGTGCCAGCAGCATGGACATTACCTACGAGCAGTACTTC. The J gene is TRBJ2-7, the V gene TRBV11-2; D may be TRBD1 (5 bases). Germline V lookup: CDR1 SGHAT, CDR2 FQNNGV. The CDR3 has 13 amino acids. V lost 5 bases and J 2 bases, leaving 10 bases between the germline ends.

In this sample, this clonotype turned up once. The rearrangement uses TRBV16 and TRBJ2-3; 10 nucleotides match TRBD2. J gave up 2 bases and V 0 bases, and 5 bases lay outside the gene matches. The CDR3 totals 17 residues. CDR1 is KGHSY, CDR2 FQNENV, per germline. The CDR3 here is CASSQSLAGATTDTQYF. The DNA for the CDR3 is TGTGCCAGCAGCCAATCGCTAGCGGGGGCAACCACAGATACGCAGTATTTT.

The chain couples TRBV27 to TRBJ2-7, with D perhaps matching TRBD2 (5 bases). Trimming took 5 bases from V and 3 from J, leaving 14 bases between them. Germline V lookup: CDR1 MNHEY, CDR2 SMNVEV (reference sequence). This CDR3 has 14 amino acids. The CDR3 region has the DNA TGTGCCAGCAGTCCAAAAACGGGGTTCTACGAGCAGTACTTC. It specifies CASSPKTGFYEQYF.

The chain employs TRBV7-9 and TRBJ1-6; tentative D call: TRBD1 (6 bases). This CDR3 spans 15 amino acids. Germline V lookup: CDR1 SEHNR, CDR2 FQNEAQ (reference sequence). Deletions cut 5 bases from V and 2 bases from J, with 10 bases between. Here the CDR3 DNA reads TGTGCCAGCAGCGGTACAGGGACCTATAATTCACCCCTCCACTTT. Translating it yields CASSGTGTYNSPLHF. Variable domain in full (rest from reference TRBV7-9 and TRBJ1-6): DTGVSQNPRHKITKRGQNVTFRCDPISEHNRLYWYRQTLGQGPEFLTYFQNEAQLEKSRLLSDRFSAERPKGSFSTLEIQRTEQGDSAMYLCASSGTGTYNSPLHFGNGTRLTVT.

V and J are TRBV5-1 and TRBJ2-3; D possibly corresponds to TRBD2 (6 bases). The germline V and J ends were trimmed by 0 bases and 4 bases, with 9 bases remaining between them. Germline CDR1 and CDR2: SGHRS and YFSETQ. The CDR3 runs 14 residues. The CDR3 loop is CASSLAAGADTQYF. DNA for the CDR3: TGCGCCAGCAGCTTGGCAGCGGGTGCAGATACGCAGTATTTT. The full variable domain, its missing parts supplied by reference TRBV5-1 and TRBJ2-3, is KAGVTQTPRYLIKTRGQQVTLSCSPISGHRSVSWYQQTPGQGLQFLFEYFSETQRNKGNFPGRFSGRQFSNSRSEMNVSTLELGDSALYLCASSLAAGADTQYFGPGTRLTVL.

The sample holds one count of this clonotype. The junction shows a germline mismatch at one end, possibly a read error. The chain couples TRBV14 to TRBJ2-7; D is undetermined. CDR1 SGHDN and CDR2 FVKESK come from the germline V gene. The CDR3 is made up of 13 amino acids. The CDR3 nucleotides read TGTGCCAGCAGCCAGGGGTGGGCTTACGAGCAGCACTTC. Protein sequence: CASSQGWAYEQHF.

This clonotype came up many times. The chain is built from TRBV20-1 and TRBJ1-1; a weak D match, TRBD1 (6 bases). Germline V lookup: CDR1 DFQATT, CDR2 SNEGSKA (reference sequence). The CDR3 consists of 12 residues. V shed 4 bases and J shed 6 bases, with 12 bases lying between them. CDR3 sequence (DNA): TGCAGTGCTATCGAACAGGGCGCTGAAGCTTTCTTT. Its protein product is CSAIEQGAEAFF.

Many counts were recorded for this clonotype. The rearrangement uses TRBV28 and TRBJ1-5; 10 nucleotides agree with TRBD1. V dropped 5 bases and J dropped 11; count of bases not matched to a gene: 12. Germline V lookup: CDR1 MDHEN, CDR2 SYDVKM. This CDR3 has 15 amino acids. The CDR3 sequence is CASSPRQGATLAQHF. Here the CDR3 DNA reads TGTGCCAGCAGTCCCCGACAGGGGGCTACTTTGGCCCAGCATTTT.

This clonotype turned up a few times. The gene calls are TRBV20-1 and TRBJ2-5; 15 bases align to TRBD2. J gave up 9 bases and V 7 bases, and 12 bases lay outside the gene matches. The germline V gene encodes CDR1 DFQATT and CDR2 SNEGSKA (reference sequence). CDR3 length: 15 amino acids. The CDR3 DNA sequence: TGCAGTGTAGGACTAGCGGGGGGGCTTGATATCCCCCAGTACTTC. It codes for CSVGLAGGLDIPQYF.